These 14 T cell receptor beta chains were all obtained from the same sample, sequenced in a study of blood T cell repertoires in COVID-19. Profiled with immunoSEQ multiplex PCR; TCRdb holds only in-frame clones, not every one. The sample consists of over 250,000 clones, approximately 88% of them appearing once. Specimen: PBMCs or T cells enriched from blood (not recorded which). These receptors originate from a woman under 40 who had recovered from COVID-19.

The chain couples TRBV3-1 (or the pseudogene TRBV3-2) to TRBJ1-1, with 7 positions matching TRBD1. Germline V lookup: CDR1 LGHDT, CDR2 YNNKEL (reference sequence). Trimming cost V 7 bases and J 5 bases; bases outside gene matches: 7. The CDR3 length is 13 residues. The CDR3 DNA is TGTGCCAGCACCCTCTCAGGGGGGACTGAAGCTTTCTTT. Translated: CASTLSGGTEAFF.

The rearrangement links TRBV28 to TRBJ2-7; tentative D call: TRBD1 (5 bases). V lost 6 bases and J 7 bases, leaving 16 bases between the germline ends. Germline CDR1 reads MDHEN; CDR2 reads SYDVKM. This CDR3 region has 13 residues. The CDR3 here is CASSPRRRVEQYF. CDR3 nucleotide sequence: TGTGCCAGCAGCCCCCGGCGCAGGGTTGAGCAGTACTTC.

This clone appeared a single time. The CDR3 loop is CATSEPRPGAVNEQFF. Here the CDR3 DNA reads TGTGCCACCAGTGAGCCTAGACCCGGCGCGGTAAATGAGCAGTTCTTC. V and J are TRBV24-1 and TRBJ2-1; no firm D call. Germline values: CDR1 KGHDR, CDR2 SFDVKD. Trimming shortened V by 4 bases and J by 7 bases, and 19 bases separated the two germline ends. The CDR3 runs 16 residues.

The genes are TRBV28 and TRBJ1-3, with D unclear. The CDR3 has 12 amino acids. The V and J ends lost 6 bases and 3 bases respectively, with 6 bases between them. Looked up from germline, CDR1 is MDHEN and CDR2 is SYDVKM. CDR3 coding DNA: TGTGCCAGCAGCACTCGTGGAAACACCATATATTTT. Its translation is CASSTRGNTIYF. Complete variable domain (other parts from reference TRBV28 and TRBJ1-3): DVKVTQSSRYLVKRTGEKVFLECVQDMDHENMFWYRQDPGLGLRLIYFSYDVKMKEKGDIPEGYSVSREKKERFSLILESASTNQTSMYLCASSTRGNTIYFGEGSWLTVV.

The gene calls are TRBV18 and TRBJ1-2; the D gene is possibly TRBD1 (5 bases). Trimming cost V 2 bases and J 2 bases, with 9 bases left between them. The germline V gene encodes CDR1 KGHSH and CDR2 LQKENI. This CDR3 has 14 residues. The CDR3 here is CASSPKQANYGYTF. Written as DNA, the CDR3 is TGTGCCAGCTCACCAAAACAGGCCAACTATGGCTACACCTTC.

The rearrangement links TRBV4-2 to TRBJ1-6, with TRBD1 identical over 7 bases. Germline CDR1 reads LGHNA; CDR2 reads YNFKEQ. The CDR3 is made up of 15 amino acids. The trim removed 5 bases at V and 8 bases at J, leaving 9 bases unmatched. The CDR3 reads CASSSQDRVDSPLHF. CDR3 nucleotide sequence: TGTGCCAGCAGCTCCCAAGACAGGGTTGATTCACCCCTCCACTTT.

The genes are TRBV19 and TRBJ1-1, with 8 positions matching TRBD1. The germline V gene encodes CDR1 LNHDA and CDR2 SQIVND (reference sequence). This CDR3 region has 14 residues. Trimming removed 10 bases from V and 5 bases from J; junction bases left unmatched: 12. CDR3 in DNA: TGTGCCACCGTCCTGACAGGGGAGGGGACTGAAGCTTTCTTT. Translated, it gives CATVLTGEGTEAFF.

The V gene is TRBV30, the J gene TRBJ1-2; D remains unclear. The V end lost 2 bases, the J end lost 5 bases, and 6 bases lay between the germline ends. CDR3 length: 11 amino acids. Looked up from germline, CDR1 is GTSNPN and CDR2 is SVGIG (reference sequence). CDR3 coding DNA: TGTGCCTGGAGTAATAGTTATGGCTACACCTTC. This gives the protein CAWSNSYGYTF.

The chain employs TRBV30 and TRBJ1-1; tentative D call: TRBD1 (5 bases). The CDR3 covers 16 residues. V lost 2 bases to trimming and J lost 1 base, with 17 bases between them. The V gene's germline CDR1 is GTSNPN and CDR2 SVGIG (reference sequence). This CDR3 reads CAWSPDPRGRNTEAFF. The CDR3, as DNA: TGTGCCTGGAGTCCCGACCCCCGGGGGAGGAACACTGAAGCTTTCTTT.

The count of this clone is one. This sequence joins TRBV7-6 and TRBJ1-4; maybe TRBD1 (6 bases). Between the trimmed V and J ends, which lost 6 bases and 2 bases, there was a span of 10 bases. Germline CDR1 is SGHVS and CDR2 is FNYEAQ. There are 14 residues in the CDR3. The CDR3 DNA reads TGTGCCAGCAGTATTGGGGGCACTAATGAAAAACTGTTTTTT. Residues: CASSIGGTNEKLFF.

The chain links TRBV28 to TRBJ2-7; D is uncertain. V was clipped by 7 bases and J by 1 base, with 14 bases between them. CDR3 size: 14 residues. CDR1 and CDR2 (germline): MDHEN, SYDVKM. The CDR3 region is CASTLSLGSYEQYF. CDR3 nucleotide sequence: TGTGCCAGCACCCTTAGTCTCGGTTCCTACGAGCAGTACTTC.

The chain employs TRBV28 and TRBJ1-6; possible D gene TRBD1, 5 bases. The CDR3 loop spans 12 amino acids. V shed 2 bases and J shed 10 bases, with 6 bases lying between them. Per the germline V gene, CDR1 is MDHEN and CDR2 is SYDVKM. The CDR3 region is CASSLDSSPLHF. In nucleotides, the CDR3 is TGTGCCAGCAGTTTAGACAGCTCACCCCTCCACTTT.

The chain carries TRBV15 and TRBJ1-2; 9 nucleotides align to TRBD1. Germline V lookup: CDR1 LNHNV, CDR2 YYDKDF (reference sequence). This CDR3 has 14 residues. Unmatched junction bases numbered 8, after V lost 5 bases and J lost 7 bases. CDR3 region: CATSQDRGRLGYTF. The CDR3 nucleotides are TGTGCCACCAGCCAAGACAGGGGGAGGCTTGGCTACACCTTC.

The chain is built from TRBV30 and TRBJ2-7, with D perhaps TRBD1 (7 bases). This CDR3 region has 13 residues. V lost 2 bases and J 10 bases, leaving 18 bases between the germline ends. Germline assignment: CDR1 GTSNPN and CDR2 SVGIG (reference sequence). The DNA of the CDR3 is TGTGCCTGGAGTAGCACAACAGGGGAGGTTCAGTACTTC. Amino acid sequence: CAWSSTTGEVQYF.